The 18 T cell receptor beta chains in this list originate from one sample, sequenced in a study of cytomegalovirus exposure and HLA in healthy donors. The PCR contained 60 Vbeta and 13 Jbeta primers. Assay used: immunoSEQ multiplex PCR; TCRdb lists only in-frame clones, some missing. The data contain around 190,000 clones, approximately 80% of them singletons. The material sequenced was PBMCs. These receptors originate from a woman between 25 and 40 years old in good health and CMV-seropositive.

This clone showed up just once. The rearrangement joins TRBV27 to TRBJ2-7; tentative D call: TRBD1 (5 bases). With 3 bases removed from V and 0 bases from J, the gap between germline ends came to 12 bases. The CDR3 has 15 residues. CDR1 and CDR2 (germline): MNHEY, SMNVEV (reference sequence). The CDR3 DNA is TGTGCCAGCAGTTTTAGGGCAGGGCCCTCCTACGAGCAGTACTTC. This encodes CASSFRAGPSYEQYF.

The chain is built from TRBV19 and TRBJ1-1; the D is unclear. Per the germline V gene, CDR1 is LNHDA and CDR2 is SQIVND (reference sequence). The length of the CDR3 is 14 residues. The V and J ends lost 7 bases and 6 bases respectively, with 18 bases between them. CDR3 loop: CASTEGGRFAEAFF. CDR3 sequence (DNA): TGTGCCAGTACTGAGGGCGGCAGGTTCGCTGAAGCTTTCTTT. The full variable domain, its missing parts supplied by reference TRBV19 and TRBJ1-1, is DGGITQSPKYLFRKEGQNVTLSCEQNLNHDAMYWYRQDPGQGLRLIYYSQIVNDFQKGDIAEGYSVSREKKESFPLTVTSAQKNPTAFYLCASTEGGRFAEAFFGQGTRLTVV.

The rearrangement uses TRBV4-3 and TRBJ2-5; 8 positions agree with TRBD2. The DNA end is more similar to TRBJ2-7, so the J call may be wrong. Germline-derived CDR1 and CDR2 are LGHNA and YSLEER. The CDR3 totals 16 residues. The CDR3 loop is CASSQEGGSGTYEQYF. The CDR3 DNA follows: TGCGCCAGCAGCCAAGAAGGGGGTAGCGGGACTTACGAGCAGTACTTC.

This clone has more than one count but fewer than ten. The rearrangement joins TRBV7-3 to TRBJ2-5; TRBD2 matches 11 bases. The germline gives CDR1 SGHTA, CDR2 FQGTGA. J gave up 4 bases and V 5 bases, and 6 bases lay outside the gene matches. This CDR3 is built from 15 residues. The CDR3 region has the DNA TGTGCCAGCAGCCTAGCGGGGGGCCGTGGAGAGACCCAGTACTTC. This gives the protein CASSLAGGRGETQYF.

The chain has TRBV29-1 and TRBJ2-1, with TRBD2 identical over 10 bases. J lost 3 bases, V lost 5 bases, and 4 bases had no gene match. The length of the CDR3 is 14 residues. Germline V gene sequence: CDR1 SQVTM, CDR2 ANQGSEA. The CDR3 DNA sequence: TGCAGCGTTCCGGGACTAGCGAACTACAATGAGCAGTTCTTC. Translation gives CSVPGLANYNEQFF.

The chain joins TRBV2 to TRBJ2-3; weak D call: TRBD2 (5 bases). The ends were cut back, 5 bases at V and 0 bases at J, with 9 bases in the middle. Germline V lookup: CDR1 SNHLY, CDR2 FYNNEI. The length of the CDR3 is 14 residues. The DNA of the CDR3 is TGTGCCAGCAGTAGGCGGGCGAGCACAGATACGCAGTATTTT. This sequence encodes CASSRRASTDTQYF.

The chain recombines TRBV30 with TRBJ1-2; 7 nucleotides agree with TRBD1. The CDR3 extends over 12 amino acids. Germline V CDR1 and CDR2: GTSNPN, SVGIG (reference sequence). The V segment lost 6 bases and the J segment 2 bases; nucleotides outside the gene matches: 3. CDR3 protein: CACSQGNYGYTF. CDR3 DNA sequence: TGTGCCTGCTCACAGGGGAACTATGGCTACACCTTC.

This clone was found a few times. This sequence joins TRBV7-9 and TRBJ2-7; 10 bases map to TRBD1. The CDR3 is 15 amino acids. The germline V gene encodes CDR1 SEHNR and CDR2 FQNEAQ (reference sequence). V gave up 5 bases and J gave up 3 bases; unmatched junction bases: 7. The DNA of the CDR3 is TGTGCCAGCAGCGGGAGTGGACAGGGGGACTACGAGCAGTACTTC. As protein: CASSGSGQGDYEQYF.

With regard to this clone: An end of the junction differs from the germline gene, which may be a read error. The chain employs TRBV7-9 and TRBJ1-3; tentatively, D is TRBD1 (5 bases). Germline loops: CDR1 SEHNR, CDR2 FQNEAQ (reference sequence). CDR3 size: 16 residues. The CDR3 region is CSSRPRQFVAGNTIYF. The CDR3 region has the DNA TGTTCCAGCAGGCCCCGACAGTTCGTTGCTGGAAACACCATATATTTT.

The chain employs TRBV7-2 and TRBJ2-1; possibly TRBD2 for D (6 bases). The CDR3 has 15 amino acids. V was clipped by 5 bases and J by 7 bases, with 18 bases between them. Germline V gives CDR1 SGHTA, CDR2 FQGNSA. The CDR3 sequence: CASSQYLGLRNEQFF. The DNA of the CDR3 is TGTGCCAGCAGCCAATATCTGGGACTTCGGAATGAGCAGTTCTTC. Based on the CDR3 plus reference TRBV7-2 and TRBJ2-1, the full variable domain is GAGVSQSPSNKVTEKGKDVELRCDPISGHTALYWYRQSLGQGLEFLIYFQGNSAPDKSGLPSDRFSAERTGGSVSTLTIQRTQQEDSAVYLCASSQYLGLRNEQFFGPGTRLTVL.

This chain links TRBV11-3 with TRBJ2-1; 9 nucleotides align to TRBD2. J lost 8 bases, V lost 6 bases, and 14 bases had no gene match. Germline-derived CDR1 and CDR2 are SGHNT and YENEEA. The CDR3 runs to 16 residues. This chain's CDR3 is CASRPIGQREVDEQFF. CDR3 DNA sequence: TGTGCCAGCAGGCCCATCGGACAGCGGGAGGTCGATGAGCAGTTCTTC.

V and J are TRBV7-9 and TRBJ2-7; 8 positions match TRBD2. The CDR3 loop spans 14 amino acids. V shed 5 bases and J 2 bases; nucleotides not matched to a gene: 5. Germline V gives CDR1 SEHNR, CDR2 FQNEAQ (reference sequence). The CDR3 region has the DNA TGTGCCAGCAGCCCCACTAGCGGTACCTACGAGCAGTACTTC. Its translation: CASSPTSGTYEQYF.

This chain uses TRBV27 with TRBJ2-7; 10 nucleotides agree with TRBD2. The CDR3 covers 14 residues. Germline-derived CDR1 and CDR2 are MNHEY and SMNVEV (reference sequence). V lost 5 bases to trimming and J lost 3 bases; unmatched junction nucleotides: 4. The chain's CDR3 is CASSNLAGVYEQYF. The CDR3 coding sequence is TGTGCCAGCAGTAACCTAGCGGGGGTCTACGAGCAGTACTTC.

This clone turned up a few times. This chain joins TRBV15 and TRBJ2-1, with TRBD2 matching over 10 bases. V lost 0 bases and J lost 6; bases outside the gene matches: 11. CDR1 LNHNV and CDR2 YYDKDF come from the germline V gene (reference sequence). The CDR3 covers 18 residues. CDR3 region: CATSREIPLAGGSNEQFF. CDR3 nucleotides: TGTGCCACCAGCAGAGAAATCCCCTTAGCGGGAGGATCCAATGAGCAGTTCTTC.

The V call is TRBV6-6, the J call TRBJ1-1; the D gene is possibly TRBD1 (5 bases). The V end was cut by 7 bases, the J end by 1 base, with 13 bases between. The CDR3 has 14 residues. Germline CDR1 and CDR2: MNHNY and SVGAGI (reference sequence). The CDR3 bases are TGTGCCAGCACTACGGGGGTTTGGAACACTGAAGCTTTCTTT. Amino acid sequence: CASTTGVWNTEAFF.

This chain links TRBV4-1 with TRBJ1-4; D possibly corresponds to TRBD1 (6 bases). The CDR3 contains 14 residues. Germline V gene data show CDR1 as MGHRA and CDR2 as YSYEKL. V shed 4 bases and J shed 2 bases, with 8 bases lying between them. The CDR3: CASSRDNTNEKLFF. The CDR3 nucleotides are TGCGCCAGCAGCCGGGACAATACTAATGAAAAACTGTTTTTT.

The rearrangement uses TRBV5-1 and TRBJ2-2; D gene ambiguous. The CDR3 extends over 14 amino acids. In germline, CDR1 is SGHRS, CDR2 YFSETQ. Trimming stripped 0 bases from V and 0 bases from J, with 3 bases between. The DNA for the CDR3 is TGCGCCAGCAGCTTGGGTACGAACACCGGGGAGCTGTTTTTT. Translation: CASSLGTNTGELFF.

The CDR3 region is CASTAGGSYGYTF. DNA for the CDR3: TGTGCCAGTACCGCAGGGGGCAGCTATGGCTACACCTTC. The V call is TRBV19, the J call TRBJ1-2; 8 bases fit TRBD1. Germline loops: CDR1 LNHDA, CDR2 SQIVND (reference sequence). This CDR3 has 13 residues. J gave up 4 bases and V 7 bases, and 5 bases lay outside the gene matches.